The 8 T cell receptor beta chains presented below share a single source sample, sequenced in a study of neoadjuvant anti-PD-1 for oral cavity cancer. Produced via immunoSEQ multiplex PCR; TCRdb's table is partial and in-frame only. The sample carries about 14,000 clones, 55% to 65% recorded once. Material: PBMCs, obtained before nivolumab (anti-PD-1) treatment. The receptor source for this set is a person between 40 and 80 years old with oral cavity squamous cell carcinoma.

The rearrangement uses TRBV10-3 and TRBJ1-1; D remains unclear. CDR3 length: 13 amino acids. V was shortened by 10 bases and J by 3 bases, with 15 bases between the two germline ends. Per germline, CDR1 ENHRY and CDR2 SYGVKD. This CDR3 reads CATWGTGDTEAFF. For the CDR3, the DNA is TGTGCCACCTGGGGAACGGGAGACACTGAAGCTTTCTTT.

This clone showed up just a few times. This rearrangement joins TRBV5-6 to TRBJ2-7; a weak D match, TRBD2 (6 bases). Germline V gene lookup returns CDR1 SGHDT and CDR2 YYEEEE. The V end lost 6 bases, the J end lost 3 bases, and 16 bases lay between the germline ends. CDR3 size: 14 residues. The chain's CDR3 is CASNLAASHYEQYF. CDR3 nucleotides: TGTGCCAGCAATTTAGCGGCATCACACTACGAGCAGTACTTC.

This clone was seen once. This sequence joins TRBV5-4 and TRBJ1-2; the D gene is possibly TRBD1 (5 bases). The V end lost 4 bases, the J end lost 2 bases, and 9 bases lay between the germline ends. The CDR3 is made up of 13 amino acids. The germline gives CDR1 SGHNT, CDR2 YYREEE (reference sequence). This CDR3 is CASSQDKNYGYTF. In nucleotides, the CDR3 is TGTGCCAGCAGCCAGGACAAAAACTATGGCTACACCTTC.

This clone was counted a few times. The chain uses TRBV6-1 and TRBJ2-1; TRBD2 aligns across 15 bases. The CDR3 sequence is 15 residues long. Germline lookup yields CDR1 MNHNS and CDR2 SASEGT. Trimming at V came to 8 bases and at J to 7 bases, leaving 6 bases not matched to a gene. The CDR3 DNA is TGTGCCAGCCAGTTCGGGACTAGCGGGGGGAATGAGCAGTTCTTC. Residues: CASQFGTSGGNEQFF.

V and J are TRBV11-2 and TRBJ1-6; no clear D gene. V lost 0 bases and J lost 10, with 7 bases in between. CDR1 and CDR2 from the germline V gene are SGHAT and FQNNGV. This CDR3 has 13 residues. CDR3 loop: CASSLDHQSPLHF. The CDR3 DNA follows: TGTGCCAGCAGCTTAGATCATCAGTCACCCCTCCACTTT.

The J gene is TRBJ1-2, the V gene TRBV28, with a tentative D call TRBD1 (6 bases). The CDR3 spans 14 residues. Between the trimmed V and J ends, which lost 6 bases and 8 bases, there was a span of 19 bases. Germline V gene sequence: CDR1 MDHEN, CDR2 SYDVKM. The CDR3 coding sequence is TGTGCCAGCAGAAAGGGACACTCCTCCTGGGGCTACACCTTC. Protein sequence: CASRKGHSSWGYTF.

The chain combines TRBV7-3 with TRBJ1-3; D perhaps matches TRBD1 (5 bases). CDR3 size: 13 residues. V was cut by 5 bases and J by 2 bases, with 7 bases left in between. Per the germline V gene, CDR1 is SGHTA and CDR2 is FQGTGA. The CDR3 coding sequence is TGTGCCAGCAGCGGGGGTCCTGGAAACACCATATATTTT. Translating gives CASSGGPGNTIYF.

The V and J genes are TRBV5-5 and TRBJ2-1; D is possibly TRBD2 (7 bases). CDR3 length equals 16 residues. V shed 2 bases and J shed 4 bases, with 16 bases lying between them. Germline CDR1 and CDR2: SGHKS and YYEKEE (reference sequence). CDR3 protein: CASSLALGRGYNEQFF. The DNA of the CDR3 is TGTGCCAGCAGCTTAGCCTTGGGGAGGGGGTACAATGAGCAGTTCTTC.